The 30 T cell receptor beta chains reported below all come from one sample, sequenced in a study of cytomegalovirus exposure and HLA in healthy donors. Both 60 Vbeta primers and 13 Jbeta primers went into the PCR. Only in-frame clones appear in the TCRdb table, and some are missing; sequencing was by immunoSEQ multiplex PCR. The data contain around 150,000 clones, over 75% of them singletons. Material: PBMCs. All receptors come from a man aged 35-49 years in good health and CMV-seronegative.

The J gene is TRBJ2-7, the V gene TRBV2, with TRBD1 identical over 8 bases. The CDR3 sequence is 12 residues long. The germline V gene encodes CDR1 SNHLY and CDR2 FYNNEI. The V and J ends lost 9 bases and 7 bases, in that order; junction bases with no gene match: 8. The CDR3 reads CASTDRVGEQYF. The CDR3 DNA reads TGTGCCAGTACGGACAGGGTAGGGGAGCAGTACTTC.

The rearrangement uses TRBV12-5 and TRBJ2-7; 10 positions match TRBD1. The CDR3 consists of 16 residues. Trimming cost V 3 bases and J 4 bases; bases outside gene matches: 9. Germline V lookup: CDR1 LGHNT, CDR2 FRNRAP. CDR3 sequence: CASGFVYGTGDYEQYF. The CDR3 coding sequence is TGTGCTAGTGGTTTCGTGTACGGGACAGGGGATTACGAGCAGTACTTC.

J is TRBJ1-5 and V is TRBV10-3; 9 bases fit TRBD1. J was trimmed by 2 bases and V by 3 bases; bases with no gene match: 5. Germline assignment: CDR1 ENHRY and CDR2 SYGVKD. The CDR3 totals 16 residues. CDR3 amino acids: CAISEGTGLGNQPQHF. The CDR3 region has the DNA TGTGCCATCAGTGAAGGGACAGGGCTTGGCAATCAGCCCCAGCATTTT.

J is TRBJ2-3 and V is TRBV11-3; D is unclear. Germline CDR1 and CDR2: SGHNT and YENEEA. V gave up 1 base and J gave up 1 base, with 9 bases separating them. The CDR3 has 15 residues. CDR3 DNA: TGTGCCAGCAGCTTAGTATGTGTAGGCACAGATACGCAGTATTTT. Residues: CASSLVCVGTDTQYF.

This clone was counted once. The chain carries TRBV30 and TRBJ2-1; the match to TRBD2 covers 9 bases. CDR3 length equals 14 residues. Germline CDR1 is GTSNPN and CDR2 is SVGIG (reference sequence). Trimming at V came to 6 bases and at J to 7 bases, leaving 10 bases not matched to a gene. The CDR3 sequence is CACRAAGGWNEQFF. The CDR3 DNA reads as TGTGCCTGCCGGGCAGCGGGAGGTTGGAATGAGCAGTTCTTC.

The chain recombines TRBV27 with TRBJ1-6; D ambiguous. This CDR3 is built from 16 residues. Germline lookup yields CDR1 MNHEY and CDR2 SMNVEV (reference sequence). V lost 3 bases and J 7 bases, leaving 16 bases between the germline ends. CDR3 amino acids: CASSLGKWTGNSPLHF. As DNA, the CDR3 is TGTGCCAGCAGTTTGGGGAAATGGACGGGAAATTCACCCCTCCACTTT.

The V and J genes are TRBV28 and TRBJ2-2; a possible D gene is TRBD1 (6 bases). With 2 bases removed from V and 0 bases from J, the gap between germline ends came to 25 bases. Germline V lookup: CDR1 MDHEN, CDR2 SYDVKM. CDR3 length equals 21 residues. The CDR3 sequence: CASSLQYRILPGHPNTGELFF. The CDR3 nucleotides read TGTGCCAGCAGTTTACAGTACCGCATCCTTCCGGGACACCCGAACACCGGGGAGCTGTTTTTT.

The rearrangement links TRBV19 to TRBJ2-5, with TRBD1 matching 9 bases. The germline CDR1 and CDR2 sequences are LNHDA and SQIVND (reference sequence). The V gene end was trimmed by 3 bases and the J gene end by 2 bases; junction bases not matched to a gene: 4. There are 15 residues in the CDR3. CDR3 loop: CASSIHRGRQETQYF. The DNA for the CDR3 is TGTGCCAGTAGTATTCACAGGGGGCGACAAGAGACCCAGTACTTC.

The genes are TRBV6-5 and TRBJ2-5, with 7 bases identical to TRBD1. CDR3 length: 16 residues. V shed 2 bases, J shed 2 bases, and the junction held 8 bases outside the gene matches. CDR1 and CDR2 (germline): MNHEY, SVGAGI. The CDR3 nucleotides are TGTGCCAGCAGTTACAACCCGGGACAGCTTCAAGAGACCCAGTACTTC. Amino acids: CASSYNPGQLQETQYF.

This chain links TRBV10-3 with TRBJ1-2, with 9 bases aligning to TRBD1. CDR3 length equals 14 residues. Per the germline V gene, CDR1 is ENHRY and CDR2 is SYGVKD. Trimming cost V 7 bases and J 7 bases; bases outside gene matches: 10. The CDR3 region has the DNA TGTGCCATCACCTTAACCCGGGACAGGGCTGGCTACACCTTC. Its translation is CAITLTRDRAGYTF.

The chain links TRBV21-1 to TRBJ2-2; TRBD1, the D gene given by the table, was not confirmed from the DNA. TRBV21-1 is a pseudogene. The CDR3 is 15 residues long. CDR3 residues: CASTGWTGTAGELFF. The CDR3 coding sequence is TGTGCCAGCACCGGGTGGACAGGGACCGCCGGGGAGCTGTTTTTT.

The V and J genes are TRBV12-5 and TRBJ2-7; no clear D. CDR1 is LGHNT and CDR2 is FRNRAP in the germline V gene. Trimming left V 0 bases short and J 6 bases short, with 15 bases between. This CDR3 region has 15 residues. CDR3 DNA: TGTGCTAGTGGTTTGGTAGAGGCACCCTCTAGCGAGCAGTACTTC. Amino acids: CASGLVEAPSSEQYF. The full variable domain, its missing parts supplied by reference TRBV12-5 and TRBJ2-7, is DARVTQTPRHKVTEMGQEVTMRCQPILGHNTVFWYRQTMMQGLELLAYFRNRAPLDDSGMPKDRFSAEMPDATLATLKIQPSEPRDSAVYFCASGLVEAPSSEQYFGPGTRLTVT.

This chain joins TRBV5-1 and TRBJ2-7, with a possible D match to TRBD2 (6 bases). This CDR3 comprises 13 residues. Germline CDR1 reads SGHRS; CDR2 reads YFSETQ. Trimming left V 0 bases short and J 5 bases short, with 9 bases between. For the CDR3, the DNA is TGCGCCAGCAGCTTGGAATGGGAGGACGAGCAGTACTTC. Protein sequence: CASSLEWEDEQYF.

The rearrangement joins TRBV10-3 to TRBJ1-4, with D possibly TRBD1 on 6 matching bases. Germline CDR1 and CDR2: ENHRY and SYGVKD. Trimming stripped 8 bases from V and 6 bases from J, with 16 bases between. There are 14 residues in the CDR3. CDR3 region: CAIGEGVVDEKLFF. CDR3 in DNA: TGTGCCATCGGGGAGGGGGTTGTGGATGAAAAACTGTTTTTT.

The V call is TRBV9, the J call TRBJ1-6; 9 bases agree with TRBD1. CDR3 size: 19 residues. CDR1 is SGDLS and CDR2 is YYNGEE in the germline V gene. V was clipped by 3 bases and J by 0 bases; unmatched bases: 10. CDR3: CASSAGGTGPSSYNSPLHF. DNA for the CDR3: TGTGCCAGCAGCGCAGGAGGGACAGGGCCTAGCTCCTATAATTCACCCCTCCACTTT.

This clone was found a few times. The V gene is TRBV7-8, the J gene TRBJ2-3; possible D gene TRBD1, 6 bases. Germline CDR1 reads SGHVS; CDR2 reads FQNEAQ. V lost 10 bases to trimming and J lost 2 bases, with 13 bases between them. The CDR3 has 13 residues. The CDR3 is CATGTPPTDTQYF. CDR3 sequence (DNA): TGTGCCACCGGGACACCACCCACAGATACGCAGTATTTT.

With regard to this clone: One junction end does not reproduce the germline sequence, and a read error may be involved. The chain links TRBV7-9 to TRBJ1-2; the match to TRBD1 covers 7 bases. CDR1 and CDR2 from the germline V gene are SEHNR and FQNEAQ (reference sequence). The CDR3 length is 15 residues. The CDR3 sequence is CSSSSFRDSKDGYTF. As DNA, the CDR3 is TGTTCCAGCAGCTCCTTCCGGGACAGTAAGGATGGCTACACCTTC.

The V and J genes are TRBV4-1 and TRBJ1-6; D perhaps matches TRBD1 (6 bases). This CDR3 has 15 amino acids. The germline CDR1 and CDR2 sequences are MGHRA and YSYEKL. V lost 2 bases, J lost 8 bases, and 13 bases lay in between. CDR3: CASSQRTEGYSPLHF. The DNA of the CDR3 is TGCGCCAGCAGCCAAAGGACAGAGGGCTATTCACCCCTCCACTTT.

The chain has TRBV7-9 and TRBJ2-3; no clear D gene. The CDR3 spans 12 residues. The V gene's germline CDR1 is SEHNR and CDR2 FQNEAQ (reference sequence). V gave up 2 bases and J gave up 5 bases, with 5 bases separating them. The chain's CDR3 is CASSLLKDTQYF. DNA for the CDR3: TGTGCCAGCAGCTTATTAAAAGATACGCAGTATTTT.

DNA for the CDR3: TGTGCCAGCAGCTTATGGCGTACAGGGGGGAACACTGAAGCTTTCTTT. This codes for CASSLWRTGGNTEAFF. J is TRBJ1-1 and V is TRBV11-1; 8 positions agree with TRBD1. Germline V gene sequence: CDR1 SGHAT, CDR2 FQDESV (reference sequence). V trimming: 2 bases; J trimming: 1 base; junction bases outside the gene matches: 6. This CDR3 contains 16 residues.

The chain couples TRBV2 to TRBJ1-1; D uncertain. CDR1 SNHLY and CDR2 FYNNEI come from the germline V gene. V was clipped by 2 bases and J by 0 bases, with 13 bases between them. This CDR3 has 16 amino acids. The CDR3 loop reads CASSESYSGLNTEAFF. The CDR3 bases are TGTGCCAGCAGTGAAAGTTACAGCGGATTGAACACTGAAGCTTTCTTT.

This clone has more than one count but fewer than ten. The chain links TRBV6-1 to TRBJ2-5, with D maybe TRBD1 (6 bases). Germline V gene data show CDR1 as MNHNS and CDR2 as SASEGT. V lost 7 bases and J 7 bases, leaving 16 bases between the germline ends. The CDR3 extends over 13 amino acids. CDR3 sequence (DNA): TGTGCCAGCAACGAGGGGGTTCAGGGGACCCAGTACTTC. Residues: CASNEGVQGTQYF.

This chain uses TRBV7-6 with TRBJ2-7; 12 positions agree with TRBD1. CDR1 and CDR2 (germline): SGHVS, FNYEAQ. After removal of 3 bases from V and 5 bases from J, the junction contained 2 bases not matched to a gene. The CDR3 contains 14 residues. The CDR3 is CASSLGQGAHEQYF. DNA of the CDR3: TGTGCCAGCAGCTTGGGACAGGGGGCCCACGAGCAGTACTTC.

The chain has TRBV14 and TRBJ2-4; 8 positions agree with TRBD2. V dropped 5 bases and J dropped 4; count of bases not matched to a gene: 13. Germline values: CDR1 SGHDN, CDR2 FVKESK. The CDR3 consists of 17 residues. The CDR3 DNA follows: TGTGCCAGCAGCTCAAATTCTTTTGGGACTAGAAAAAACATTCAGTACTTC. Translated, it gives CASSSNSFGTRKNIQYF.

This chain connects TRBV9 to TRBJ1-3; D is undetermined. Germline loops: CDR1 SGDLS, CDR2 YYNGEE. The CDR3 spans 14 residues. V lost 3 bases to trimming and J lost 2 bases, with 9 bases between them. The CDR3 loop reads CASSATQPGNTIYF. In DNA form, the CDR3 reads TGTGCCAGCAGCGCGACACAGCCTGGAAACACCATATATTTT.

The rearrangement uses TRBV4-1 and TRBJ1-6; 7 bases match TRBD1. This CDR3 has 18 amino acids. CDR1 MGHRA and CDR2 YSYEKL come from the germline V gene. V was clipped by 1 base and J by 4 bases; unmatched bases: 10. The CDR3 is CASSQVGQEKGYNSPLHF. Written as DNA, the CDR3 is TGCGCCAGCAGCCAAGTAGGACAGGAAAAGGGGTATAATTCACCCCTCCACTTT.

The CDR3 DNA reads TGTGCCAGCAGCGTAGGTTGGGGCGAGACCTACAATGAGCAGTTCTTC. Protein sequence: CASSVGWGETYNEQFF. The genes are TRBV9 and TRBJ2-1; a possible D gene is TRBD1 (5 bases). The CDR3 totals 16 residues. CDR1 is SGDLS, CDR2 YYNGEE, per germline. The ends were cut back, 0 bases at V and 2 bases at J, with 12 bases in the middle.

This clone was found once. The V and J genes are TRBV11-2 and TRBJ2-1; TRBD2 matches at 9 bases. V shed 2 bases, J shed 1 base, and the junction held 3 bases outside the gene matches. CDR3 length: 16 amino acids. Germline CDR1 SGHAT, CDR2 FQNNGV. CDR3 DNA sequence: TGTGCCAGCAGCTTACCGGGACTAGCTTCCTACAATGAGCAGTTCTTC. Protein product: CASSLPGLASYNEQFF.

In its sample, this clone was seen once. V usage is TRBV6-1 and J usage is TRBJ2-1; 9 bases align to TRBD1. CDR3 length equals 15 residues. Germline V gene sequence: CDR1 MNHNS, CDR2 SASEGT. The V gene end was trimmed by 3 bases and the J gene end by 4 bases; junction bases not matched to a gene: 4. In nucleotides, the CDR3 is TGTGCCAGCAGTGACAGGACAGGGGAATACAATGAGCAGTTCTTC. Amino acid sequence: CASSDRTGEYNEQFF.

V and J are TRBV4-1 and TRBJ2-3; D is possibly TRBD2 (5 bases). Germline CDR1 and CDR2: MGHRA and YSYEKL. Trimming pared 4 bases from V and 5 bases from J, leaving 16 bases between. This CDR3 is 15 amino acids long. CDR3 loop: CASSPQVGLGDTQYF. The CDR3 region has the DNA TGCGCCAGCAGCCCTCAGGTCGGACTTGGAGATACGCAGTATTTT.